This entry concerns a single T cell receptor (beta chain). Its specificity is unknown. Trimming took off 2 bases at V and 5 bases at J, with 13 bases between the two ends. The germline gives CDR1 SGHDT, CDR2 YYEEEE. The CDR3 consists of 14 residues. Documented treatment: oral pan-JAK inhibitor, 5-10 mg twice daily. Obtained from alopecia areata patients were lesional scalp punch biopsies along with peripheral blood. The authors extracted RNA and reverse transcribed it into cDNA as the sequencing template. Repertoires were generated with immunoSEQ multiplex PCR, while TCRdb's copy carries only in-frame clones and drops some. This sample carries 75,000 to 85,000 clones, 60% to 70% of them seen once, and the ten largest clones take 20% to 30%. These data are taken from a study of CD8+ T cells in alopecia areata. Overall study findings and caveats: Scalp clonality and expanded CD8+ clones among the top 100 fell significantly with tofacitinib.

V and J are TRBV5-6 and TRBJ1-1; possibly TRBD1 for D (5 bases). Sequenced here: CD8+ T cells sorted from blood, sampled at week 24, from a patient treated with tofacitinib. The TCR sequence derives from a human donor with alopecia areata. The CDR3 coding sequence is TGTGCCAGCAGCTTTCTGTCGGGGGGGACTGAAGCTTTCTTT. Protein product: CASSFLSGGTEAFF. The variable domain in full, with the rest retrieved from reference TRBV5-6 and TRBJ1-1, is DAGVTQSPTHLIKTRGQQVTLRCSPKSGHDTVSWYQQALGQGPQFIFQYYEEEERQRGNFPDRFSGHQFPNYSSELNVNALLLGDSALYLCASSFLSGGTEAFFGQGTRLTVV.